This TCR beta chain was observed in a study of T cells after yellow fever vaccination. Study summary: Preparing low-cell-number fractions relied on SMART-Seq v4 Ultra Low Input.

TCRdb used MiXCR to reprocess the 5' RACE reads, holding one entry per CDR3 protein. This sample has more than 110,000 distinct CDR3 sequences, with under 7% found just once. Trimming cost V 5 bases and J 6 bases, with 19 bases left between them. The germline V gene has CDR1 SGHKS and CDR2 YYEKEE (reference sequence). This CDR3 has 15 amino acids. Overall study findings and caveats: Re-detected after boosting: most primary clones, 96% of CD4 and around 86% of CD8.

This clonotype has at least ten counts. Its matching antigen is unknown. The origin of this receptor is a man aged 25 to 45 who received the YFV17D yellow fever vaccine. The rearrangement uses TRBV5-5 and TRBJ2-3, with D possibly being TRBD2 (5 bases). The input for sequencing was CD4+ T cells sorted from PBMCs, taken 10 days after the yellow fever booster vaccination. In DNA, the CDR3 is TGTGCCAGCAGTTCCTCCGGGATCTCCCGGGATACGCAGTATTTT. Protein product: CASSSSGISRDTQYF. Complete variable domain (other parts from reference TRBV5-5 and TRBJ2-3): DAGVTQSPTHLIKTRGQQVTLRCSPISGHKSVSWYQQVLGQGPQFIFQYYEKEERGRGNFPDRFSARQFPNYSSELNVNALLLGDSALYLCASSSSGISRDTQYFGPGTRLTVL.